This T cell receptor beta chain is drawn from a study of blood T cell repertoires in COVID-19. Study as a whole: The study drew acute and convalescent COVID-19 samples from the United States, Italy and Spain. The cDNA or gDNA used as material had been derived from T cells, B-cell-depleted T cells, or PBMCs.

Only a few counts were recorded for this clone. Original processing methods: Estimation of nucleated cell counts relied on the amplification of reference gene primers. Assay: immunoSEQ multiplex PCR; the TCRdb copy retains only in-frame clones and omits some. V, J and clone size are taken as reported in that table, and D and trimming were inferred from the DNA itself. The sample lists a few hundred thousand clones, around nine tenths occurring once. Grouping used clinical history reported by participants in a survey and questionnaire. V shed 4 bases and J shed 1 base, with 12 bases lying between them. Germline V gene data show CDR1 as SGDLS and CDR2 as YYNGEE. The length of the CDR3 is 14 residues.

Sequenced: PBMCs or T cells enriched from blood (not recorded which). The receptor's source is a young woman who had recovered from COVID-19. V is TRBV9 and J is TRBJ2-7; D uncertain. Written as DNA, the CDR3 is TGTGCCAGCAGCTCTGGCGGTATTTCCTACGAGCAGTACTTC. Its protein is CASSSGGISYEQYF.